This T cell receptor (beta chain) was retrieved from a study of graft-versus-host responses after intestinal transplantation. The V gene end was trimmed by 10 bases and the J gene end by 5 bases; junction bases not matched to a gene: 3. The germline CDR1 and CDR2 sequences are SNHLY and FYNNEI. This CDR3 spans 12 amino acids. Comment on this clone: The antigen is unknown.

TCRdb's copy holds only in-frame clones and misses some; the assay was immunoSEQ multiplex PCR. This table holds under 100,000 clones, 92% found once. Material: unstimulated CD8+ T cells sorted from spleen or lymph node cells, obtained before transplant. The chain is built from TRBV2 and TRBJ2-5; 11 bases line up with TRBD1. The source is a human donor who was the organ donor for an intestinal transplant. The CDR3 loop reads CAIRDRGETQYF. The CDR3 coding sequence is TGTGCCATTCGGGACAGGGGGGAGACCCAGTACTTC. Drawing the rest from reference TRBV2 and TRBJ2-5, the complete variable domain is EPEVTQTPSHQVTQMGQEVILRCVPISNHLYFYWYRQILGQKVEFLVSFYNNEISEKSEIFDDQFSVERPDGSNFTLKIRSTKLEDSAMYFCAIRDRGETQYFGPGTRLLVL.